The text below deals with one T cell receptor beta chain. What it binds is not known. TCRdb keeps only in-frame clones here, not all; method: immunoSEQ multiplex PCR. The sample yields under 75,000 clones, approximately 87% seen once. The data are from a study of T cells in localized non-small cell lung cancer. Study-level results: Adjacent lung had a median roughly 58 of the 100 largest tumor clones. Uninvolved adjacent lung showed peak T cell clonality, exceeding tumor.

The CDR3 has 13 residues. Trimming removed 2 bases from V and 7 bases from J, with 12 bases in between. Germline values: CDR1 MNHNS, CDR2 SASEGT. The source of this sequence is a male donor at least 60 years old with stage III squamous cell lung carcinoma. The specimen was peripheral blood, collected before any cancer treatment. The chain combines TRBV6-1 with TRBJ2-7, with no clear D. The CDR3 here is CASSEIGAREQYV. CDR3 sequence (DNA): TGTGCCAGCAGTGAAATTGGCGCCAGGGAGCAGTACGTC.